Below, 18 T cell receptor beta chains from the same sample are listed, as sequenced in a study of T cell responses to AZD1222 COVID-19 vaccine (dated by TCRdb to 2020 to 2023). Library construction relied on the immunoSEQ multiplex PCR assay. The table comes from immuneACCESS by way of TCRdb, which keeps in-frame sequences with V and J called. Part of the clones is missing from these tables; in studies checked, under half for an unresolved V gene and the rest for unknown reasons. This sample has 120,000 or so clones in its table, and 87% of those were observed once. The leading ten clones occupy roughly 10% of the sample. The time point label for this specimen denotes: baseline before first vaccination. Sequenced here: peripheral blood, sampled on day 0 of AZD1222 vaccination. The origin of the receptors is an adult in good health.

The chain recombines TRBV7-2 with TRBJ1-2; D uncertain. CDR1 SGHTA and CDR2 FQGNSA come from the germline V gene. Trimming left V 1 base short and J 4 bases short, with 13 bases between. The CDR3 contains 15 residues. This chain's CDR3 is CASSLVAVSGYGYTF. The DNA of the CDR3 is TGTGCCAGCAGCTTAGTGGCAGTATCGGGCTATGGCTACACCTTC. Based on the CDR3 plus reference TRBV7-2 and TRBJ1-2, the full variable domain is GAGVSQSPSNKVTEKGKDVELRCDPISGHTALYWYRQSLGQGLEFLIYFQGNSAPDKSGLPSDRFSAERTGGSVSTLTIQRTQQEDSAVYLCASSLVAVSGYGYTFGSGTRLTVV.

The chain joins TRBV15 to TRBJ1-6; 7 bases map to TRBD1. This CDR3 spans 14 amino acids. V shed 3 bases and J 12 bases; nucleotides not matched to a gene: 8. Germline V gene data show CDR1 as LNHNV and CDR2 as YYDKDF (reference sequence). CDR3 residues: CATSRPDRDQPLHF. The CDR3 bases are TGTGCCACCAGCAGGCCCGACAGGGATCAACCCCTCCACTTT.

The chain is built from TRBV3-1 (or the pseudogene TRBV3-2) and TRBJ1-1; D remains unclear. V lost 1 base and J 1 base, leaving 10 bases between the germline ends. This CDR3 is built from 15 residues. Germline-derived CDR1 and CDR2 are LGHDT and YNNKEL (reference sequence). The CDR3 nucleotides read TGTGCCAGCAGCCAAGCCTGGACGGGGAACACTGAAGCTTTCTTT. Translated: CASSQAWTGNTEAFF.

The count of this clone is one. The genes are TRBV5-6 and TRBJ2-7; possibly TRBD1 or TRBD2 for D (6 bases each). The CDR3 runs to 15 residues. V was pared by 4 bases and J by 1 base, with 15 bases between. Per the germline V gene, CDR1 is SGHDT and CDR2 is YYEEEE. The CDR3 loop is CASSPKGGRSYEQYF. CDR3 nucleotides: TGTGCCAGCAGCCCAAAGGGGGGTAGGTCCTACGAGCAGTACTTC. Using reference TRBV5-6 and TRBJ2-7 for the parts outside the CDR3, the full variable domain is DAGVTQSPTHLIKTRGQQVTLRCSPKSGHDTVSWYQQALGQGPQFIFQYYEEEERQRGNFPDRFSGHQFPNYSSELNVNALLLGDSALYLCASSPKGGRSYEQYFGPGTRLTVT.

The rearrangement joins TRBV27 to TRBJ2-2; D gene ambiguous. Germline V CDR1 and CDR2: MNHEY, SMNVEV (reference sequence). Trimming cost V 10 bases and J 0 bases, with 9 bases left between them. This CDR3 has 13 amino acids. CDR3 sequence: CATLTANTGELFF. CDR3 in DNA: TGTGCCACCCTTACCGCGAACACCGGGGAGCTGTTTTTT.

This rearrangement joins TRBV11-2 to TRBJ2-7; D is undetermined. The CDR3 contains 12 residues. Germline assignment: CDR1 SGHAT and CDR2 FQNNGV. The ends were cut back, 5 bases at V and 6 bases at J, with 11 bases in the middle. The CDR3 here is CASSRQPTEQYF. Written as DNA, the CDR3 is TGTGCCAGCAGCCGTCAACCTACCGAGCAGTACTTC.

The V gene is TRBV30, the J gene TRBJ2-5; 9 nucleotides match TRBD2. The CDR3 consists of 15 residues. Per the germline V gene, CDR1 is GTSNPN and CDR2 is SVGIG (reference sequence). V shed 2 bases, J shed 5 bases, and the junction held 9 bases outside the gene matches. The CDR3 spells CAWSPLAGRGETQYF. The CDR3 region has the DNA TGTGCCTGGAGTCCCCTAGCGGGGCGTGGTGAGACCCAGTACTTC. Full variable domain (remainder filled in from reference TRBV30 and TRBJ2-5): SQTIHQWPATLVQPVGSPLSLECTVEGTSNPNLYWYRQAAGRGLQLLFYSVGIGQISSEVPQNLSASRPQDRQFILSSKKLLLSDSGFYLCAWSPLAGRGETQYFGPGTRLLVL.

This sequence joins TRBV29-1 and TRBJ2-2; either TRBD1 or TRBD2 may fit D (5 bases each). This CDR3 is 15 amino acids long. The germline V gene encodes CDR1 SQVTM and CDR2 ANQGSEA. Trimming took off 4 bases at V and 2 bases at J, with 14 bases between the two ends. The CDR3 coding sequence is TGCAGCGTTGCCCGAGAGGGGCCAAACACCGGGGAGCTGTTTTTT. It specifies CSVAREGPNTGELFF.

This chain joins TRBV6-1 and TRBJ2-3; no clear D. The V and J ends lost 0 bases and 2 bases respectively, with 9 bases between them. The CDR3 totals 15 residues. The germline V gene has CDR1 MNHNS and CDR2 SASEGT. The CDR3 bases are TGTGCCAGCAGTGAAGCGGGTTACCCCACAGATACGCAGTATTTT. Residues: CASSEAGYPTDTQYF.

This sequence joins TRBV29-1 and TRBJ2-3, with D perhaps given as TRBD1 or TRBD2 (5 bases each). The V gene lost 6 bases and the J gene lost 4 bases, with 11 bases spanning the gap. Germline V gene sequence: CDR1 SQVTM, CDR2 ANQGSEA. This CDR3 comprises 12 residues. DNA for the CDR3: TGCAGCGTGGCCCGGGGCGCAGATACGCAGTATTTT. Its protein is CSVARGADTQYF.

This clone was seen a single time. The chain recombines TRBV5-1 with TRBJ2-2, with 8 nucleotides matching TRBD1. Looked up from germline, CDR1 is SGHRS and CDR2 is YFSETQ. The CDR3 extends over 20 amino acids. The V and J ends lost 0 bases and 7 bases, in that order; junction bases with no gene match: 20. CDR3 loop: CASSLAGLPDRVVQGGELFF. The CDR3 nucleotides are TGCGCCAGCAGCTTGGCCGGATTACCGGACAGGGTCGTGCAAGGCGGGGAGCTGTTTTTT.

The rearrangement links TRBV5-4 to TRBJ2-1; tentatively, D is TRBD2 (5 bases). Between the trimmed V and J ends, which lost 2 bases and 2 bases, there was a span of 11 bases. From germline, CDR1 is SGHNT and CDR2 YYREEE (reference sequence). The CDR3 has 15 residues. The CDR3 nucleotides are TGTGCCAGCAGCTTAAACAGCGGCCCCTACAATGAGCAGTTCTTC. This translates into CASSLNSGPYNEQFF.

The chain carries TRBV6-2 or TRBV6-3 and TRBJ1-5; D unclear. Looked up from germline, CDR1 is MNHEY and CDR2 is SVGEGT. V was clipped by 3 bases and J by 4 bases, with 10 bases between them. CDR3 length equals 14 residues. The CDR3 coding sequence is TGTGCCAGCAGTTATCATACGGTTAATCAGCCCCAGCATTTT. Its translation: CASSYHTVNQPQHF.

The V call is TRBV5-6, the J call TRBJ1-2; possibly TRBD1 for D (5 bases). This CDR3 has 14 amino acids. V was cut by 0 bases and J by 2 bases, with 8 bases left in between. In germline, CDR1 is SGHDT, CDR2 YYEEEE. CDR3 residues: CASSLGGKNYGYTF. The CDR3 DNA sequence: TGTGCCAGCAGCTTGGGGGGCAAGAACTATGGCTACACCTTC.

The V gene is TRBV25-1, the J gene TRBJ1-4, with D possibly being TRBD1 (5 bases). CDR3 length: 14 residues. The ends were cut back, 1 base at V and 8 bases at J, with 11 bases in the middle. Germline values: CDR1 MGHDK, CDR2 SYGVNS. The CDR3 nucleotides read TGTGCCAGCAGTGAATTAGGGGAGACCGAAAAACTGTTTTTT. Translated: CASSELGETEKLFF. The variable domain in full, completed from reference TRBV25-1 and TRBJ1-4, reads EADIYQTPRYLVIGTGKKITLECSQTMGHDKMYWYQQDPGMELHLIHYSYGVNSTEKGDLSSESTVSRIRTEHFPLTLESARPSHTSQYLCASSELGETEKLFFGSGTQLSVL.

The chain is built from TRBV19 and TRBJ1-2; 9 bases are a match to TRBD1. Trimming removed 5 bases from V and 4 bases from J; junction bases left unmatched: 8. Germline lookup yields CDR1 LNHDA and CDR2 SQIVND (reference sequence). CDR3 length: 15 amino acids. The CDR3 region has the DNA TGTGCCAGTAGTCCCCAGGGGACAGGGAGCTATGGCTACACCTTC. The encoded protein is CASSPQGTGSYGYTF. The variable domain in full, completed from reference TRBV19 and TRBJ1-2, reads DGGITQSPKYLFRKEGQNVTLSCEQNLNHDAMYWYRQDPGQGLRLIYYSQIVNDFQKGDIAEGYSVSREKKESFPLTVTSAQKNPTAFYLCASSPQGTGSYGYTFGSGTRLTVV.

This clone was recorded once. This rearrangement joins TRBV18 to TRBJ1-3; D unclear. Looked up from germline, CDR1 is KGHSH and CDR2 is LQKENI. The CDR3 is 13 residues long. Trimming removed 6 bases at V and 4 bases at J, with 10 bases between. The CDR3 loop is CASSPESGNTIYF. CDR3 bases: TGTGCCAGCTCTCCCGAGTCGGGAAACACCATATATTTT.

The chain links TRBV5-8 to TRBJ2-7; D gene ambiguous. The CDR3 length is 13 residues. CDR1 is SGHTS, CDR2 YDEGEE, per germline. V gave up 2 bases and J gave up 0 bases, with 6 bases separating them. The DNA for the CDR3 is TGTGCCAGCAGCTTAATCTCCTCCTACGAGCAGTACTTC. Amino acid sequence: CASSLISSYEQYF.